The 21 T cell receptor beta chains presented below share a single source sample, sequenced in a study of blood T cells in healthy people across ages. A second PCR of about 6 to 12 cycles used a sample-barcoded 5' primer and a J-beta primer mix. TCRdb independently ran MiXCR on the 5' RACE reads; one entry per CDR3 protein. Of 1,300,000 or so distinct CDR3 sequences in the sample, 59% were seen once. Sequenced: blood. The receptors shown here come from a young man in good health.

This clonotype occurred a few times. The DNA for the CDR3 is TGTGCCAGCAGTGAGCATGGGGGCGAAGCTTTCTTT. Its protein product is CASSEHGGEAFF. The chain combines TRBV27 with TRBJ1-1; TRBD1 is a possible D gene (6 bases). CDR1 and CDR2 from the germline V gene are MNHEY and SMNVEV (reference sequence). This CDR3 spans 12 amino acids. V was shortened by 5 bases and J by 8 bases, with 12 bases between the two germline ends.

The rearrangement joins TRBV12-3 or TRBV12-4 to TRBJ2-5; 10 nucleotides line up with TRBD2. The V and J ends lost 3 bases and 11 bases, in that order; junction bases with no gene match: 12. There are 15 residues in the CDR3. DNA of the CDR3: TGTGCCAGCAGTTTTCGGCTAGCGGGAGTAAATGAGCAGTACTTC. It translates to CASSFRLAGVNEQYF.

This clonotype came up a few times. The genes are TRBV28 and TRBJ1-5; no definite D call. The CDR3 covers 13 residues. Trimming removed 2 bases at V and 8 bases at J, with 10 bases between. Germline CDR1 reads MDHEN; CDR2 reads SYDVKM. The CDR3 loop is CASSLPAVEPQHF. The CDR3 DNA reads as TGTGCCAGCAGTTTACCAGCGGTGGAGCCCCAGCATTTT.

V gene TRBV20-1 combines with J gene TRBJ2-7; 8 bases are a match to TRBD1. The J call may be faulty, since TRBJ2-5 better matches the DNA end. The CDR3 has 13 amino acids. CDR1 is DFQATT and CDR2 is SNEGSKA in the germline V gene (reference sequence). CDR3 sequence (DNA): TGCAGTGCCGCGACTACAGGGGGAGAGACCCAGTACTTC. Encoded protein: CSAATTGGETQYF.

The chain has TRBV20-1 and TRBJ1-1, with TRBD1 as a possible D gene (5 bases). The V gene's germline CDR1 is DFQATT and CDR2 SNEGSKA (reference sequence). This CDR3 has 14 amino acids. V was cut by 1 base and J by 5 bases, with 14 bases left in between. Written as DNA, the CDR3 is TGCAGTGCTAGAGGTCACCCCGGGGGAACTGAAGCTTTCTTT. It translates to CSARGHPGGTEAFF.

The chain carries TRBV6-5 and TRBJ1-2; no clear D gene. The germline V gene encodes CDR1 MNHEY and CDR2 SVGAGI. The CDR3 is 13 residues long. The V and J ends lost 3 bases and 2 bases respectively, with 7 bases between them. The CDR3 reads CASSYGKNYGYTF. CDR3 sequence (DNA): TGTGCCAGCAGTTATGGGAAGAACTATGGCTACACCTTC.

This clonotype was detected a few times. V is TRBV11-2 and J is TRBJ2-3; D may be TRBD1 (5 bases). Germline V gene sequence: CDR1 SGHAT, CDR2 FQNNGV. V lost 5 bases and J 4 bases, leaving 16 bases between the germline ends. The CDR3 covers 15 residues. The CDR3, as DNA: TGTGCCAGCAGCCGCACGGGTGGGGCGCCAGATACGCAGTATTTT. Residues: CASSRTGGAPDTQYF.

This chain connects TRBV2 to TRBJ1-4; D gene ambiguous. This CDR3 is built from 20 residues. Trimming cost V 3 bases and J 6 bases, with 29 bases left between them. The V gene's germline CDR1 is SNHLY and CDR2 FYNNEI. Written as DNA, the CDR3 is TGTGCCAGCAGTGACTTCCTAGTACCGATTATGGTGAGAGGGCATGAAAAACTGTTTTTT. It specifies CASSDFLVPIMVRGHEKLFF.

This clonotype occurred a few times. The chain uses TRBV7-2 and TRBJ2-3; D assignment may be TRBD1 or TRBD2 (5 bases each). The CDR3 runs 15 residues. The V gene lost 1 base and the J gene lost 2 bases, with 10 bases spanning the gap. Looked up from germline, CDR1 is SGHTA and CDR2 is FQGNSA. CDR3 residues: CASSLDGAYTDTQYF. CDR3 coding DNA: TGTGCCAGCAGCTTAGACGGGGCTTACACAGATACGCAGTATTTT.

The V call is TRBV5-6, the J call TRBJ2-7; no clear D gene. The CDR3 has 12 amino acids. Trimming pared 0 bases from V and 10 bases from J, leaving 11 bases between. Germline CDR1 and CDR2: SGHDT and YYEEEE. Written as DNA, the CDR3 is TGTGCCAGCAGCTTGGTGTCCCAGATTCAGTACTTC. This encodes CASSLVSQIQYF.

This rearrangement joins TRBV10-3 to TRBJ2-7; D is ambiguous. V was trimmed by 10 bases and J by 0 bases, leaving 10 bases between them. Germline assignment: CDR1 ENHRY and CDR2 SYGVKD. There are 12 residues in the CDR3. CDR3 DNA: TGTGCCACCGGCGGCCGCTCCTACGAGCAGTACTTC. It codes for CATGGRSYEQYF.

This clonotype was observed a few times. The V call is TRBV11-2, the J call TRBJ2-7; 7 positions agree with TRBD1. Germline V CDR1 and CDR2: SGHAT, FQNNGV. Trimming removed 2 bases from V and 3 bases from J; junction bases left unmatched: 10. This CDR3 has 16 amino acids. CDR3 sequence (DNA): TGTGCCAGCAGCTTAACAAGGGGGCCCTTTTACTACGAGCAGTACTTC. Its translation is CASSLTRGPFYYEQYF.

This sequence joins TRBV4-1 and TRBJ1-5; tentatively, D is TRBD1 (6 bases). Germline lookup yields CDR1 MGHRA and CDR2 YSYEKL. The CDR3 spans 17 residues. Trimming removed 0 bases at V and 3 bases at J, with 15 bases between. CDR3 region: CASSQEGAGTVNQPQHF. CDR3 DNA: TGCGCCAGCAGCCAAGAGGGGGCAGGGACCGTCAATCAGCCCCAGCATTTT.

The rearrangement joins TRBV9 to TRBJ2-7; TRBD2 matches 11 bases. The CDR3 totals 16 residues. V shed 3 bases, J shed 7 bases, and the junction held 12 bases outside the gene matches. Germline V gives CDR1 SGDLS, CDR2 YYNGEE. CDR3 protein: CASSAIAGGLYNEQYF. CDR3 bases: TGTGCCAGCAGCGCAATAGCGGGGGGGCTCTACAATGAGCAGTACTTC.

The chain joins TRBV5-6 to TRBJ1-4; no firm D call. The CDR3 has 13 residues. CDR1 and CDR2 (germline): SGHDT, YYEEEE. V was shortened by 4 bases and J by 4 bases, with 8 bases between the two germline ends. The CDR3 nucleotides are TGTGCCAGCAGCCCAAACTATAATGAAAAACTGTTTTTT. As protein: CASSPNYNEKLFF.

This CDR3 reads CASRGPSEFPEAQYF. The CDR3 region has the DNA TGTGCCAGCAGAGGGCCCTCGGAATTCCCGGAGGCCCAGTACTTC. This chain joins TRBV6-2 or TRBV6-3 and TRBJ2-5, with D possibly TRBD2 on 5 matching bases. V lost 6 bases and J 9 bases, leaving 23 bases between the germline ends. Germline lookup yields CDR1 MNHEY and CDR2 SVGEGT. This CDR3 is built from 15 residues.

V usage is TRBV9 and J usage is TRBJ2-4; 8 bases agree with TRBD1. The germline gives CDR1 SGDLS, CDR2 YYNGEE. This CDR3 has 13 amino acids. The V gene end was trimmed by 3 bases and the J gene end by 7 bases; junction bases not matched to a gene: 3. The CDR3, as DNA: TGTGCCAGCAGCGCAGGGGGCGAGAACATTCAGTACTTC. This sequence encodes CASSAGGENIQYF. Complete variable domain (other parts from reference TRBV9 and TRBJ2-4): DSGVTQTPKHLITATGQRVTLRCSPRSGDLSVYWYQQSLDQGLQFLIQYYNGEERAKGNILERFSAQQFPDLHSELNLSSLELGDSALYFCASSAGGENIQYFGAGTRLSVL.

This rearrangement joins TRBV7-9 to TRBJ2-7, with D unresolved. The CDR3 sequence is 16 residues long. V lost 7 bases and J 3 bases, leaving 22 bases between the germline ends. Germline V gene data show CDR1 as SEHNR and CDR2 as FQNEAQ (reference sequence). The CDR3 here is CASIPRGSQTHYEQYF. For the CDR3, the DNA is TGTGCCAGCATCCCCCGAGGAAGCCAGACCCACTACGAGCAGTACTTC.

CDR3 DNA: TGTGCCAGCAGCAAAGTATGGGACAGCTCCTATAATTCACCCCTCCACTTT. Translated: CASSKVWDSSYNSPLHF. The chain carries TRBV21-1 and TRBJ1-6; the table's D gene call, TRBD1, was not cross checked with the DNA. TRBV21-1 is recorded as a pseudogene. This CDR3 has 17 amino acids.

This clonotype was found a few times. CDR3 protein: CASSLSIVGLAPYNEQFF. DNA for the CDR3: TGTGCCAGCAGCTTAAGTATAGTGGGGCTAGCACCATACAATGAGCAGTTCTTC. J is TRBJ2-1 and V is TRBV7-9; D may be TRBD1 or TRBD2 (5 bases each). Germline V lookup: CDR1 SEHNR, CDR2 FQNEAQ (reference sequence). The V end was cut by 2 bases, the J end by 4 bases, with 21 bases between. The CDR3 sequence is 18 residues long.

This clonotype has only a few counts. This chain uses TRBV5-1 with TRBJ2-5, with D unresolved. Germline CDR1 reads SGHRS; CDR2 reads YFSETQ. This CDR3 spans 16 amino acids. Trimming removed 0 bases at V and 5 bases at J, with 17 bases between. This chain's CDR3 is CASSLEVGWSTETQYF. The CDR3, as DNA: TGCGCCAGCAGCTTGGAGGTGGGATGGTCGACTGAGACCCAGTACTTC. The variable domain in full, with the rest retrieved from reference TRBV5-1 and TRBJ2-5, is KAGVTQTPRYLIKTRGQQVTLSCSPISGHRSVSWYQQTPGQGLQFLFEYFSETQRNKGNFPGRFSGRQFSNSRSEMNVSTLELGDSALYLCASSLEVGWSTETQYFGPGTRLLVL.